These 26 T cell receptor beta chains share one sample of origin, sequenced in a study of blood T cell repertoires in COVID-19. Using immunoSEQ multiplex PCR, the repertoire was profiled, and TCRdb retains in-frame clones only, with some absent. This table has about 490,000 clones, 70% to 90% appearing once. The source material was peripheral blood. These receptors came from a human donor in a cohort sampled during active COVID-19.

The chain links TRBV3-1 (or the pseudogene TRBV3-2) to TRBJ1-1; tentative D call: TRBD1 (5 bases). The germline CDR1 and CDR2 sequences are LGHDT and YNNKEL (reference sequence). The CDR3 spans 16 residues. V lost 2 bases and J lost 3, with 16 bases in between. DNA of the CDR3: TGTGCCAGCAGCCAAAGGGCGCCGACAGTCCACACTGAAGCTTTCTTT. Translated, it gives CASSQRAPTVHTEAFF.

V and J are TRBV18 and TRBJ1-5; a weak D match, TRBD1 (6 bases). The CDR3 runs 14 residues. The V gene lost 6 bases and the J gene lost 0 bases, with 9 bases spanning the gap. CDR1 KGHSH and CDR2 LQKENI come from the germline V gene. The CDR3: CASSGQLSNQPQHF. CDR3 sequence (DNA): TGTGCCAGCTCTGGACAGCTTAGCAATCAGCCCCAGCATTTT.

This clone has only a few counts. The chain links TRBV5-6 to TRBJ1-1, with 7 bases aligning to TRBD1. The J segment lost 1 base and the V segment lost 4 bases, leaving 13 bases of the junction unmatched. Germline values: CDR1 SGHDT, CDR2 YYEEEE. The length of the CDR3 is 17 residues. The CDR3, as DNA: TGTGCCAGCAGCCCCCGGGACAGTACCTTTTCGAACACTGAAGCTTTCTTT. Protein product: CASSPRDSTFSNTEAFF.

The chain carries TRBV12-3 or TRBV12-4 and TRBJ1-4; D remains unclear. This CDR3 is 13 amino acids long. V gave up 7 bases and J gave up 5 bases, with 11 bases separating them. This chain's CDR3 is CASTKAPNEKLFF. The CDR3, as DNA: TGTGCCAGCACCAAAGCGCCGAATGAAAAACTGTTTTTT.

CDR3 sequence (DNA): TGTGCCAGCAGCCCTTCGAAGGCAGGGAAGGGCATAACTGAAGCTTTCTTT. Translating gives CASSPSKAGKGITEAFF. The V call is TRBV7-9, the J call TRBJ1-1; D possibly corresponds to TRBD1 (5 bases). Germline assignment: CDR1 SEHNR and CDR2 FQNEAQ (reference sequence). V lost 5 bases and J 5 bases, leaving 24 bases between the germline ends. The CDR3 has 17 amino acids.

The genes are TRBV5-5 and TRBJ1-1; D may be TRBD1 (6 bases). The length of the CDR3 is 12 residues. Germline CDR1 is SGHKS and CDR2 is YYEKEE (reference sequence). V shed 4 bases and J shed 8 bases, with 12 bases lying between them. CDR3: CASSPRGTEAFF. CDR3 DNA: TGTGCCAGCAGCCCCAGAGGGACAGAAGCTTTCTTT.

V is TRBV5-8 and J is TRBJ2-3; the D gene is possibly TRBD2 (5 bases). The CDR3 covers 14 residues. Trimming left V 5 bases short and J 1 base short, with 11 bases between. CDR1 SGHTS and CDR2 YDEGEE come from the germline V gene. The CDR3 DNA reads as TGTGCCAGCAGTATTAGGACTGGCACAGATACGCAGTATTTT. Translation gives CASSIRTGTDTQYF.

The chain recombines TRBV5-1 with TRBJ2-5, with 11 nucleotides matching TRBD2. CDR1 is SGHRS and CDR2 is YFSETQ in the germline V gene. The CDR3 length is 16 residues. The V gene end was trimmed by 3 bases and the J gene end by 2 bases; junction bases not matched to a gene: 6. The CDR3 loop is CASSSPGLAVQETQYF. As DNA, the CDR3 is TGCGCCAGCAGCTCGCCGGGACTAGCGGTTCAAGAGACCCAGTACTTC.

This chain joins TRBV7-9 and TRBJ2-6, with TRBD1 identical over 10 bases. The CDR3 length is 19 residues. V was clipped by 6 bases and J by 0 bases; unmatched bases: 11. Germline CDR1 is SEHNR and CDR2 is FQNEAQ (reference sequence). CDR3 loop: CASRHISGTGDSGANVLTF. The CDR3 nucleotides are TGTGCCAGCAGACACATCAGCGGGACAGGGGACTCTGGGGCCAACGTCCTGACTTTC.

This chain joins TRBV6-6 and TRBJ1-2; D is unclear. V was pared by 0 bases and J by 8 bases, with 13 bases between. Germline V gene sequence: CDR1 MNHNY, CDR2 SVGAGI (reference sequence). CDR3 length equals 14 residues. Written as DNA, the CDR3 is TGTGCCAGCAGTTACTCGCAGGAAGCGGGGGGCTACACCTTC. Protein: CASSYSQEAGGYTF.

This clone turned up a few times. V is TRBV12-3 or TRBV12-4 and J is TRBJ1-1; D unclear. CDR3 length: 13 residues. The V end lost 4 bases, the J end lost 0 bases, and 6 bases lay between the germline ends. CDR3 amino acids: CASSSQVNTEAFF. The CDR3 bases are TGTGCCAGCAGTTCGCAGGTGAACACTGAAGCTTTCTTT.

This chain joins TRBV18 and TRBJ1-2, with no clear D. This CDR3 has 15 amino acids. Per the germline V gene, CDR1 is KGHSH and CDR2 is LQKENI. With 5 bases removed from V and 4 bases from J, the gap between germline ends came to 17 bases. The CDR3, as DNA: TGTGCCAGCTCATCAACGGAGATTCCTATCTATGGCTACACCTTC. Its translation is CASSSTEIPIYGYTF. Drawing the rest from reference TRBV18 and TRBJ1-2, the complete variable domain is NAGVMQNPRHLVRRRGQEARLRCSPMKGHSHVYWYRQLPEEGLKFMVYLQKENIIDESGMPKERFSAEFPKEGPSILRIQQVVRGDSAAYFCASSSTEIPIYGYTFGSGTRLTVV.

This clone was picked up a small number of times. The chain combines TRBV19 with TRBJ1-1, with D possibly matching TRBD1 (5 bases). The CDR3 extends over 13 amino acids. Trimming shortened V by 7 bases and J by 4 bases, and 13 bases separated the two germline ends. Germline V gives CDR1 LNHDA, CDR2 SQIVND (reference sequence). CDR3 sequence reads: CASTRGRGTEAFF. DNA of the CDR3: TGTGCCAGTACTAGGGGTAGAGGCACTGAAGCTTTCTTT.

CDR3 region: CASSLQGKRDEKLFF. CDR3 DNA: TGTGCCAGCAGCCTACAGGGGAAGAGGGATGAAAAACTGTTTTTT. V is TRBV7-2 and J is TRBJ1-4, with 7 bases fitting TRBD1. CDR3 size: 15 residues. V lost 5 bases to trimming and J lost 6 bases; unmatched junction nucleotides: 9. Germline V gene sequence: CDR1 SGHTA, CDR2 FQGNSA. Complete variable domain (other parts from reference TRBV7-2 and TRBJ1-4): GAGVSQSPSNKVTEKGKDVELRCDPISGHTALYWYRQSLGQGLEFLIYFQGNSAPDKSGLPSDRFSAERTGGSVSTLTIQRTQQEDSAVYLCASSLQGKRDEKLFFGSGTQLSVL.

The chain uses TRBV6-5 and TRBJ2-7; tentatively, D is TRBD1 (6 bases). Trimming removed 9 bases at V and 2 bases at J, with 20 bases between. The CDR3 has 15 amino acids. Germline values: CDR1 MNHEY, CDR2 SVGAGI. The CDR3: CASFPTGLPPYEQYF. The CDR3 DNA sequence: TGTGCCAGTTTCCCCACAGGGCTTCCGCCCTACGAGCAGTACTTC.

This sequence joins TRBV28 and TRBJ1-1, with 7 bases matching TRBD1. From germline, CDR1 is MDHEN and CDR2 SYDVKM. The length of the CDR3 is 15 residues. V lost 2 bases, J lost 2 bases, and 5 bases stayed unmatched. The CDR3 DNA reads TGTGCCAGCAGTTTAGGGGACAGCTTAAACACTGAAGCTTTCTTT. Amino acids: CASSLGDSLNTEAFF. The full variable domain, in which reference TRBV28 and TRBJ1-1 provide the parts outside the CDR3, is DVKVTQSSRYLVKRTGEKVFLECVQDMDHENMFWYRQDPGLGLRLIYFSYDVKMKEKGDIPEGYSVSREKKERFSLILESASTNQTSMYLCASSLGDSLNTEAFFGQGTRLTVV.

The chain is built from TRBV7-8 and TRBJ2-2; no reliable D call. Germline CDR1 is SGHVS and CDR2 is FQNEAQ. The CDR3 has 16 amino acids. Trimming stripped 2 bases from V and 2 bases from J, with 12 bases between. CDR3 nucleotides: TGTGCCAGCAGCTTATTGCCGATTACTAACACCGGGGAGCTGTTTTTT. Its protein is CASSLLPITNTGELFF.

The V gene is TRBV19, the J gene TRBJ2-1, with TRBD1 matching over 9 bases. Per germline, CDR1 LNHDA and CDR2 SQIVND (reference sequence). J gave up 5 bases and V 5 bases, and 4 bases lay outside the gene matches. The CDR3 extends over 14 amino acids. The CDR3 here is CASSLRDRDNEQFF. The CDR3 nucleotides are TGTGCCAGTAGTCTCCGGGACAGGGACAATGAGCAGTTCTTC. Looking up the rest from reference TRBV19 and TRBJ2-1 gives the full variable domain: DGGITQSPKYLFRKEGQNVTLSCEQNLNHDAMYWYRQDPGQGLRLIYYSQIVNDFQKGDIAEGYSVSREKKESFPLTVTSAQKNPTAFYLCASSLRDRDNEQFFGPGTRLTVL.

CDR3 residues: CASSLPSGEGTQYF. CDR3 DNA: TGCGCCAGCAGCTTGCCTAGCGGGGAAGGGACCCAGTACTTC. V gene TRBV5-1 combines with J gene TRBJ2-5; TRBD2 matches at 9 bases. Germline V gives CDR1 SGHRS, CDR2 YFSETQ. The CDR3 is made up of 14 amino acids. Losses at the gene ends were 1 base for V and 7 bases for J; bases not matched to a gene: 5.

The chain carries TRBV5-1 and TRBJ2-7; 12 bases fit TRBD2. Germline CDR1 and CDR2: SGHRS and YFSETQ. After removal of 4 bases from V and 2 bases from J, the junction contained 10 bases not matched to a gene. The CDR3 totals 17 residues. The CDR3 coding sequence is TGCGCCAGCAGCCCTACCCCGACTAGCGGGGGTACCTACGAGCAGTACTTC. Translated, it gives CASSPTPTSGGTYEQYF.

This clone was found a few times. The chain recombines TRBV19 with TRBJ1-2; the match to TRBD1 covers 7 bases. CDR3 length: 13 residues. V gave up 5 bases and J gave up 4 bases; unmatched junction bases: 4. Germline CDR1 is LNHDA and CDR2 is SQIVND (reference sequence). The CDR3 region is CASSVGQIYGYTF. For the CDR3, the DNA is TGTGCCAGTAGTGTGGGACAGATCTATGGCTACACCTTC.

V is TRBV2 and J is TRBJ1-2; D may be TRBD1 (6 bases). This CDR3 has 14 amino acids. Trimming stripped 8 bases from V and 1 base from J, with 14 bases between. CDR1 and CDR2 from the germline V gene are SNHLY and FYNNEI. CDR3 nucleotide sequence: TGTGCCAGCCGAACAGGGTCTAGTAACTATGGCTACACCTTC. Protein product: CASRTGSSNYGYTF.

The CDR3 is CASSLLVAGGNAGELFF. The CDR3, as DNA: TGCGCCAGCAGCTTATTAGTAGCAGGGGGCAACGCCGGGGAGCTGTTTTTT. The rearrangement links TRBV5-1 to TRBJ2-2; 8 bases fit TRBD1. In germline, CDR1 is SGHRS, CDR2 YFSETQ. The CDR3 covers 17 residues. V shed 2 bases, J shed 6 bases, and the junction held 12 bases outside the gene matches.

The chain links TRBV29-1 to TRBJ2-3; D call uncertain. Germline V gene sequence: CDR1 SQVTM, CDR2 ANQGSEA. V lost 0 bases and J lost 0, with 10 bases in between. CDR3 length: 15 amino acids. The CDR3 here is CSVEDHSTSTDTQYF. CDR3 DNA: TGCAGCGTTGAAGATCACTCGACTAGCACAGATACGCAGTATTTT.

This chain uses TRBV5-1 with TRBJ2-6; 7 bases agree with TRBD1. The germline V gene encodes CDR1 SGHRS and CDR2 YFSETQ. J gave up 3 bases and V 0 bases, and 6 bases lay outside the gene matches. The CDR3 contains 17 residues. The CDR3 here is CASSLEATGFGANVLTF. The CDR3 DNA reads TGCGCCAGCAGCTTGGAGGCGACAGGGTTTGGGGCCAACGTCCTGACTTTC. Full variable domain (rest looked up from reference TRBV5-1 and TRBJ2-6): KAGVTQTPRYLIKTRGQQVTLSCSPISGHRSVSWYQQTPGQGLQFLFEYFSETQRNKGNFPGRFSGRQFSNSRSEMNVSTLELGDSALYLCASSLEATGFGANVLTFGAGSRLTVL.

This clone has a single count. This chain connects TRBV7-9 to TRBJ2-2; 10 bases agree with TRBD1. The CDR3 is made up of 18 amino acids. From germline, CDR1 is SEHNR and CDR2 FQNEAQ (reference sequence). With V trimmed by 2 bases and J by 6 bases, 12 bases remained unmatched. CDR3 residues: CASSLRLTGTGDPGELFF. CDR3 nucleotides: TGTGCCAGCAGCTTAAGGCTGACCGGGACAGGGGACCCCGGGGAGCTGTTTTTT.